The T cell receptor beta chain described here comes from a study of cytomegalovirus exposure and HLA in healthy donors. This CDR3 has 12 residues. V was shortened by 10 bases and J by 1 base, with 10 bases between the two germline ends. Germline CDR1 and CDR2: ENHRY and SYGVKD. Amplification used 60 Vbeta primers and 13 Jbeta primers. The data were produced by immunoSEQ multiplex PCR, yet TCRdb's version contains in-frame clones alone and is incomplete. Of about 160,000 clones in the sample, approximately 80% were seen once. The count of this clone is one. Its specificity is unknown. Whole-study results and caveats: Follow-up analysis found HLA locus-dependent TCR association rates, highest for DRB1 and lowest for HLA-C.

Sequencing input: PBMCs. V usage is TRBV10-3 and J usage is TRBJ1-1, with a weak D call TRBD1 (5 bases). This TCR derives from a man aged 18 to 35 in good health and CMV-seropositive. As DNA, the CDR3 is TGTGCCACCCTAGACAGGAACACTGAAGCTTTCTTT. This translates into CATLDRNTEAFF.